This T cell receptor (beta chain) was recorded in a study of human versus mouse CDR3 diversity and MHC coevolution. Turning to the study itself: Reportedly, immunoSEQ detects one in 200,000 T cells with minimized PCR bias.

Clones were sequenced by immunoSEQ multiplex PCR, and TCRdb holds only the in-frame ones, with some missing. This table holds 86,000 or so clones, roughly 95% found once. Germline trimming cut 3 bases from V and 10 bases from J; bases unmatched to any gene: 14. From germline, CDR1 is KGHSH and CDR2 LQKENI. The CDR3 contains 16 residues. As regards this clone: Its antigen is not known.

Overall study results and limits: The lowest clonal inequality scores came from most of the three human donors. By iCHAO1, human TCR beta clonotypes numbered some 1.5 million, the most. On average, humans showed more CDR3 deletions and insertions than mice.

The specimen was naive CD4+ T cells from blood. The sample's subset: CD45RO-negative CD62L-positive naive CD4 T cells. This TCR was sampled from a person between 25 and 69 years old in good health. The J gene is TRBJ1-5, the V gene TRBV18; TRBD1 aligns across 8 bases. The CDR3 protein is CASSPNLGTGPSPQHF. DNA of the CDR3: TGTGCCAGCTCACCTAATCTCGGGACAGGCCCCTCTCCCCAGCATTTT.